This T cell receptor beta chain was recovered during a study of T-cell memory formation after mild COVID-19. Comments on this clonotype: Its antigen remains unidentified.

Study observations and caveats: Among contracting clones, CD4+ were mainly CM/EM and CD8+ enriched in EMRA. Second-wave clones with a day 37 peak had unconfirmed SARS-CoV-2 specificity. Pre-infection memory showed some responding clones, and this suggested that cross-reactive memory joined. There was a balanced CD4/CD8 profile in clones contracting day 15 to 85, and later expanders leaned CD4+.

Germline CDR1 is SNHLY and CDR2 is FYNNEI. Trimming took off 6 bases at V and 7 bases at J, with 7 bases between the two ends. The CDR3 runs to 10 residues. MiXCR was run by TCRdb on the 5' RACE reads, yielding one entry per CDR3 protein. Among around 510,000 distinct CDR3 sequences listed, roughly 22% were seen once. The V call is TRBV2, the J call TRBJ2-7, with unresolved D. The source is an adult woman who had mild COVID-19 (a few samples of this study predate the infection). Cell type and time point are not known. The source material was PBMCs or a T cell subset sorted from them (not recorded which). In nucleotides, the CDR3 is TGTGCCAGCAGATTAGAAGAGCAGTACTTC. Encoded protein: CASRLEEQYF. Supplemented by reference TRBV2 and TRBJ2-7, the full variable domain reads EPEVTQTPSHQVTQMGQEVILRCVPISNHLYFYWYRQILGQKVEFLVSFYNNEISEKSEIFDDQFSVERPDGSNFTLKIRSTKLEDSAMYFCASRLEEQYFGPGTRLTVT.